The TCR beta chain described here comes from a study of control samples from healthy donors and cancer patients. Profiled with immunoSEQ multiplex PCR; TCRdb holds only in-frame clones, not every one. The sample yields approximately 100,000 clones, about 89% seen once. The sample comprised blood. This receptor was taken from a man aged 30 to 39 in good health.

DNA of the CDR3: TGTGCCAGCAGTGAAGAGGGGGACAGGGGGCAGCCCCAGCATTTT. It encodes CASSEEGDRGQPQHF. The gene calls are TRBV2 and TRBJ1-5; the match to TRBD1 covers 11 bases. Per germline, CDR1 SNHLY and CDR2 FYNNEI. After removal of 1 base from V and 7 bases from J, the junction contained 3 bases not matched to a gene. The CDR3 covers 15 residues.